This TCR beta chain was sequenced for a study of blood T cell repertoires in COVID-19. Study as a whole: COVID-19 samples, acute and convalescent, were from the United States, Italy and Spain. In each case, the material was cDNA or gDNA derived from T cells, B-cell-depleted T cells, or PBMCs.

The authors' processing: Amplification of reference gene primers was used by the study to estimate nucleated cell counts. Profiled with immunoSEQ multiplex PCR; TCRdb holds only in-frame clones, not every one. That table is the source of V, J and clone size, and D and trimming were worked out from the DNA. Counted here are about 48,000 clones, more than 75% occurring once; the ten biggest clones make up under 6%. This clone was detected only once. The CDR3 has 14 amino acids. CDR1 and CDR2 from the germline V gene are MNHNS and SASEGT. V dropped 1 base and J dropped 3 bases, with 9 bases sitting between them.

This rearrangement joins TRBV6-1 to TRBJ1-2, with D hard to call. This TCR was sampled from a woman aged 60 to 75 with acute or convalescent COVID-19. Sequencing was carried out using peripheral blood. This CDR3 is CASSEVGNDYGYTF. CDR3 bases: TGTGCCAGCAGTGAAGTGGGCAATGACTATGGCTACACCTTC.